Following are 10 T cell receptor beta chains from one sample sequenced in a study of shared clonotypes between healthy human individuals. Some clones are missing from TCRdb's copy, which holds only in-frame ones; the method was immunoSEQ multiplex PCR. The table includes a few million clones, around 93% detected once. Specimen: naive CD4+ T cells from PBMCs. The subset: CD45RA+ positively selected. The receptors stem from a man between 18 and 35 years old in good health. Some clones in this sample may be carry-over from other donors' samples.

This chain uses TRBV7-2 with TRBJ2-7; TRBD2 aligns across 11 bases. CDR1 and CDR2 from the germline V gene are SGHTA and FQGNSA. The CDR3 sequence is 16 residues long. V lost 2 bases, J lost 5 bases, and 8 bases stayed unmatched. The CDR3 DNA reads as TGTGCCAGCAGCTTAATTAGCGGGAGGGCCCAACACGAGCAGTACTTC. Translating gives CASSLISGRAQHEQYF.

The V and J genes are TRBV6-5 and TRBJ2-5; D possibly corresponds to TRBD2 (5 bases). Germline V gene sequence: CDR1 MNHEY, CDR2 SVGAGI. The CDR3 is 14 residues long. Trimming stripped 5 bases from V and 1 base from J, with 11 bases between. The CDR3 DNA reads as TGTGCCAGCAGTGGGCCGGGATCCCAAGAGACCCAGTACTTC. Protein: CASSGPGSQETQYF.

About this clone: Other DNA sequences in the same sample also yield this CDR3. The gene calls are TRBV2 and TRBJ2-1; D possibly uses TRBD1 or TRBD2 (6 bases each). The CDR3 runs to 12 residues. Germline V CDR1 and CDR2: SNHLY, FYNNEI. Trimming stripped 7 bases from V and 7 bases from J, with 11 bases between. The CDR3 nucleotides are TGTGCCAGCAAGGGGGGCGGGAATGAGCAGTTCTTC. Translation gives CASKGGGNEQFF. Full variable domain (outside the CDR3, taken from reference TRBV2 and TRBJ2-1): EPEVTQTPSHQVTQMGQEVILRCVPISNHLYFYWYRQILGQKVEFLVSFYNNEISEKSEIFDDQFSVERPDGSNFTLKIRSTKLEDSAMYFCASKGGGNEQFFGPGTRLTVL.

The chain's CDR3 is CASSLTSGVQETQYF. The CDR3 DNA reads TGTGCCAGCAGCCTAACTAGCGGGGTACAAGAGACCCAGTACTTC. The rearrangement links TRBV7-2 to TRBJ2-5; 10 bases are shared with TRBD2. This CDR3 is 15 amino acids long. Germline CDR1 SGHTA, CDR2 FQGNSA. After removal of 5 bases from V and 2 bases from J, the junction contained 5 bases not matched to a gene.

Only one count was recorded for this clone. The chain recombines TRBV27 with TRBJ2-7; D is undetermined. Germline assignment: CDR1 MNHEY and CDR2 SMNVEV (reference sequence). CDR3 length: 17 amino acids. Trimming cost V 3 bases and J 0 bases, with 18 bases left between them. The chain's CDR3 is CASSFRTPSRSSYEQYF. As DNA, the CDR3 is TGTGCCAGCAGTTTCAGGACCCCCTCCCGAAGCTCCTACGAGCAGTACTTC.

In regard to this clone: Germline is not matched at one junction end, which may reflect a read error. This same CDR3 is encoded by further DNA sequences in the sample. This rearrangement joins TRBV5-1 to TRBJ2-7; 9 bases line up with TRBD1. The CDR3 is 15 residues long. Looked up from germline, CDR1 is SGHRS and CDR2 is YFSETQ. The chain's CDR3 is CASSLVTGGSYEQYF. The CDR3 DNA reads TGCGCCAGCAGTTTGGTGACAGGGGGCTCCTACGAGCAGTACTTC.

In the case of this clone: At the DNA level, this CDR3 is encoded by other sequences in the same sample as well. This chain joins TRBV2 and TRBJ1-5; D ambiguous. Germline assignment: CDR1 SNHLY and CDR2 FYNNEI. This CDR3 comprises 13 residues. V was trimmed by 4 bases and J by 3 bases, leaving 7 bases between them. The CDR3, as DNA: TGTGCCAGCAGTGCACAGTCCAATCAGCCCCAGCATTTT. Translation: CASSAQSNQPQHF.

This sequence joins TRBV27 and TRBJ2-3; 10 nucleotides agree with TRBD2. The length of the CDR3 is 13 residues. With V trimmed by 1 base and J by 12 bases, 4 bases remained unmatched. CDR1 is MNHEY and CDR2 is SMNVEV in the germline V gene (reference sequence). CDR3 in amino acids: CASSLFGLAAQYF. For the CDR3, the DNA is TGTGCCAGCAGTTTATTCGGACTAGCGGCTCAGTATTTT.

CDR3 in amino acids: CASSSVAKDKNIQYF. The CDR3 coding sequence is TGTGCCAGCAGCTCCGTAGCTAAAGATAAAAACATTCAGTACTTC. The chain combines TRBV7-2 with TRBJ2-4; D is unresolved. Looked up from germline, CDR1 is SGHTA and CDR2 is FQGNSA. V was shortened by 4 bases and J by 4 bases, with 14 bases between the two germline ends. The CDR3 totals 15 residues.

The J gene is TRBJ2-5, the V gene TRBV6-6, with 8 bases aligning to TRBD2. The CDR3 has 14 amino acids. Trimming cost V 6 bases and J 5 bases; bases outside gene matches: 8. Germline values: CDR1 MNHNY, CDR2 SVGAGI (reference sequence). CDR3 in DNA: TGTGCCAGCAGCCTCCCGGGACTAGGCGAGACCCAGTACTTC. Translation gives CASSLPGLGETQYF.